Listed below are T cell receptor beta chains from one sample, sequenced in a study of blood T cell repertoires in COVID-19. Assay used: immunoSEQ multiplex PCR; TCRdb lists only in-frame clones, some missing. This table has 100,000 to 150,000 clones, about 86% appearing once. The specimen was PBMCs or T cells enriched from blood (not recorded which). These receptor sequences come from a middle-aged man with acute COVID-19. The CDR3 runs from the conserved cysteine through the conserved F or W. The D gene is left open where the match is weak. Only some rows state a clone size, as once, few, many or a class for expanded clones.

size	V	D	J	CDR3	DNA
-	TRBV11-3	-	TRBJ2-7	CASSRVFEQYF	TGTGCCAGCAGCCGGGTTTTCGAGCAGTACTTC
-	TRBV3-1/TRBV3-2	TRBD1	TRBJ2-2	CASIPTGTGELFF	TGTGCCAGCATCCCGACAGGGACCGGGGAGCTGTTTTTT
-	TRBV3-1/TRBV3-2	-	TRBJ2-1	CASSFSGEQFF	TGTGCCAGCAGTTTCTCCGGGGAGCAGTTCTTC
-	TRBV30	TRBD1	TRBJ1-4	CAWSVRGQGGEKLFF	TGTGCCTGGAGTGTCCGGGGACAGGGGGGTGAAAAACTGTTTTTT
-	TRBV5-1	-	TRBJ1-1	CASTAGLEAFF	TGCGCCAGCACGGCAGGGTTGGAAGCTTTCTTT
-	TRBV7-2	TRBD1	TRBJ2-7	CASSITGGYYEQYF	TGTGCCAGCAGCATTACAGGGGGCTACTACGAGCAGTACTTC
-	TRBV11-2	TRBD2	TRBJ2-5	CASSSGLAGGETQYF	TGTGCCAGCAGCTCCGGACTAGCGGGGGGAGAGACCCAGTACTTC
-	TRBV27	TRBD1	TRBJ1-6	CASSFDHRGSNSPLHF	TGTGCCAGCAGTTTCGATCACAGGGGTAGCAATTCACCCCTCCACTTT
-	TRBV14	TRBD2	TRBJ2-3	CASSSGGAQYF	TGTGCCAGCAGCTCCGGGGGGGCGCAGTATTTT
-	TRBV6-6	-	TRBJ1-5	CASSPTIRPQHF	TGTGCCAGCAGTCCCACTATCCGGCCCCAGCATTTT
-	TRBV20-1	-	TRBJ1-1	CSASLAGAFF	TGCAGTGCTAGTTTGGCGGGTGCTTTCTTT
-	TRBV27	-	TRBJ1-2	CASSLSNQAYGYTF	TGTGCCAGCAGTTTATCGAACCAAGCCTATGGCTACACCTTC
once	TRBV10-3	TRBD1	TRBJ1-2	CAISERAGGNYGYTF	TGTGCCATCAGTGAGAGGGCAGGGGGAAACTATGGCTACACCTTC
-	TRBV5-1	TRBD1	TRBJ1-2	CASSSAGTGGNYGYTF	TGCGCCAGCAGCTCGGCCGGGACAGGAGGGAACTATGGCTACACCTTC
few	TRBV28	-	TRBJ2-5	CASSLVRTQETQYF	TGTGCCAGCAGTTTGGTCAGAACCCAAGAGACCCAGTACTTC
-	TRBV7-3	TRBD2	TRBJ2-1	CASSLSGGGYNEQFF	TGTGCCAGCAGCTTAAGCGGGGGAGGCTACAATGAGCAGTTCTTC
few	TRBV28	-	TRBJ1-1	CASSFPTAIEAFF	TGTGCCAGCAGTTTTCCGACAGCGATTGAAGCTTTCTTT
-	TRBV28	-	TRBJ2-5	CASSFSRGETQYF	TGTGCCAGCAGTTTTTCGAGGGGGGAGACCCAGTACTTC
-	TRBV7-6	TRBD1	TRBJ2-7	CASSLEGQGAYEQYF	TGTGCCAGCAGCTTAGAGGGCCAGGGGGCCTACGAGCAGTACTTC
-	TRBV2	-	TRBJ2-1	CASSEGPSSYNEQFF	TGTGCCAGCAGTGAAGGCCCCAGCTCCTACAATGAGCAGTTCTTC
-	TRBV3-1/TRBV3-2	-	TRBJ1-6	CASSQRGANSPLHF	TGTGCCAGCAGCCAAAGAGGAGCCAATTCACCCCTCCACTTT
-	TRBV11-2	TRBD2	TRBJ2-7	CASSHGWAGGPREQYF	TGTGCCAGCAGCCATGGTTGGGCGGGAGGGCCAAGGGAGCAGTACTTC
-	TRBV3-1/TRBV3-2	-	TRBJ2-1	CASSHTRGGTGALPNNEQFF	TGTGCCAGCAGCCATACCCGGGGCGGGACGGGAGCGCTCCCCAACAATGAGCAGTTCTTC
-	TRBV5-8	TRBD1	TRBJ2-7	CASSPGQGPHYEQYF	TGTGCCAGCAGCCCAGGACAGGGGCCTCACTACGAGCAGTACTTC
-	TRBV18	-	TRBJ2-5	CASSPHRDLETQYF	TGTGCCAGCTCACCACATCGGGACTTGGAGACCCAGTACTTC
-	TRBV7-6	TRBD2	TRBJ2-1	CASSSLPVSGGSYNEQFF	TGTGCCAGCAGCTCCCTGCCTGTGAGCGGGGGCTCCTACAATGAGCAGTTCTTC
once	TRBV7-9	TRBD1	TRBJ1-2	CASSLGAQGAGGYTF	TGTGCCAGCAGCTTAGGGGCACAGGGGGCAGGTGGCTACACCTTC
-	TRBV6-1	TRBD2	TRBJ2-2	CASSERPSGSTGELFF	TGTGCCAGCAGTGAAAGACCCAGCGGGAGTACCGGGGAGCTGTTTTTT
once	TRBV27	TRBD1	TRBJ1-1	CASKGTGLNTEAFF	TGTGCCAGCAAGGGGACAGGGCTGAACACTGAAGCTTTCTTT
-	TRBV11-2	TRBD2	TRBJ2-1	CASSLGTSGTNEQFF	TGTGCCAGCAGCCTCGGGACTAGCGGGACCAATGAGCAGTTCTTC
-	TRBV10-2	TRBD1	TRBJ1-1	CASIRDSEAFF	TGCGCCAGCATCCGGGACAGTGAAGCTTTCTTT
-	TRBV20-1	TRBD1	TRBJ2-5	CSASLDSRGQETQYF	TGCAGTGCTAGTCTTGATAGCAGGGGGCAAGAGACCCAGTACTTC
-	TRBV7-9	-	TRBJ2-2	CASSLVRVTVAGELFF	TGTGCCAGCAGCTTAGTAAGAGTGACAGTGGCCGGGGAGCTGTTTTTT
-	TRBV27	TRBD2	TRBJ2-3	CASRIGLAGGADTQYF	TGTGCCAGCAGGATCGGACTAGCGGGAGGAGCAGATACGCAGTATTTT
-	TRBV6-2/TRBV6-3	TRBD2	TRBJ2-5	CASSYRRLAGGQETQYF	TGTGCCAGCAGTTACCGGAGACTAGCGGGAGGGCAAGAGACCCAGTACTTC
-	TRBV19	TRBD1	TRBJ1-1	CASSKGQDTEAFF	TGTGCCAGTAGTAAGGGACAGGACACTGAAGCTTTCTTT
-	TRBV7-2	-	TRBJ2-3	CASSFGGGVTDTQYF	TGTGCCAGCAGCTTTGGAGGAGGAGTCACAGATACGCAGTATTTT